The next 20 T cell receptor beta chains were all read from a single sample in a study of tumor and adjacent non-tumor tissue in lung cancer. TCRbeta libraries were built with three rounds of nested PCR, modified from ARM-PCR. Using its own MiXCR run on the multiplex PCR reads, TCRdb lists one record per CDR3 protein. The table includes 60,000 to 90,000 distinct CDR3 sequences, approximately 68% detected once. No cell sorting was done before RNA was extracted from the tissue. The normal lung tissue was taken more than 3 cm from the tumor edge. The material sequenced was distant non-tumor lung tissue. The receptor source for this set is a woman aged 50 to 65 with non-small cell lung cancer.

About this clonotype itself: An end of the junction does not agree with germline; a read error may underlie this. The V call is TRBV11-2, the J call TRBJ2-1; D is possibly TRBD2 (6 bases). This CDR3 region has 13 residues. Looked up from germline, CDR1 is SGHAT and CDR2 is FQNNGV. As DNA, the CDR3 is TGTGCCGGCAGATTAGGGAGGCTACCTGAGCAGTTCTTC. Its protein product is CAGRLGRLPEQFF.

About this clonotype: This could be a read error, since a much larger clone is one nucleotide away. The V call is TRBV10-2, the J call TRBJ2-6; D is perhaps TRBD1 or TRBD2 (5 bases each). The ends were cut back, 2 bases at V and 6 bases at J, with 8 bases in the middle. The CDR3 contains 14 residues. Germline CDR1 is WSHSY and CDR2 is SAAADI. The CDR3 DNA reads as TGCGCCAGCAGTGAGGGGACCGAGGCCAACGTCCTGACTTTC. Protein sequence: CASSEGTEANVLTF.

On this clonotype itself: A junction boundary mismatches the germline segment, possibly from a read error. The chain combines TRBV4-3 with TRBJ1-6; D call uncertain. This CDR3 is built from 15 residues. Germline CDR1 reads LGHNA; CDR2 reads YSLEER. Here the CDR3 reads CASSQERGANSPLQF. The DNA for the CDR3 is TGCGCCAGCAGCCAAGAGCGGGGAGCAAATTCACCCCTCCAATTT.

This clonotype was observed many times. The chain recombines TRBV29-1 with TRBJ2-3; D is unresolved. The CDR3 has 14 residues. The V gene's germline CDR1 is SQVTM and CDR2 ANQGSEA. Trimming took off 2 bases at V and 1 base at J, with 10 bases between the two ends. CDR3 coding DNA: TGCAGCGTTGAATCTCTGCTGCGCACAGATACGCAGTATTTT. Translation: CSVESLLRTDTQYF.

The V call is TRBV7-8, the J call TRBJ2-5; a possible D gene is TRBD1 (6 bases). CDR1 SGHVS and CDR2 FQNEAQ come from the germline V gene. The CDR3 sequence is 14 residues long. V was shortened by 5 bases and J by 5 bases, with 15 bases between the two germline ends. The CDR3 spells CASSASGVHETQYF. CDR3 DNA sequence: TGTGCCAGCAGCGCCTCAGGGGTCCATGAGACCCAGTACTTC.

This clonotype appeared many times. The chain carries TRBV20-1 and TRBJ2-7, with 13 nucleotides matching TRBD2. This CDR3 comprises 15 residues. V was pared by 6 bases and J by 4 bases, with 9 bases of the junction left unmatched. Germline lookup yields CDR1 DFQATT and CDR2 SNEGSKA (reference sequence). The CDR3 sequence is CSAQKPGLAGYEQYF. The CDR3, as DNA: TGCAGTGCCCAGAAACCGGGACTAGCGGGATACGAGCAGTACTTC.

In this sample, this clonotype turned up once. This CDR3 reads CSVDVGQTPGGYTF. The CDR3, as DNA: TGCAGCGTTGATGTAGGACAGACCCCCGGTGGCTACACCTTC. The chain recombines TRBV29-1 with TRBJ1-2; possible D gene TRBD1, 6 bases. Germline V CDR1 and CDR2: SQVTM, ANQGSEA. There are 14 residues in the CDR3. V lost 3 bases to trimming and J lost 7 bases, with 18 bases between them.

A note on this clonotype: This may be a read error: a much more frequent sequence differs by one nucleotide. The chain has TRBV10-3 and TRBJ2-3; 9 nucleotides line up with TRBD2. Germline CDR1 is ENHRY and CDR2 is SYGVKD. This CDR3 contains 12 residues. Here the CDR3 reads CAITTSGGTQCF. The CDR3 DNA reads as TGTGCCATCACGACTAGCGGAGGTACGCAGTGTTTT.

Points on this clonotype: An end of the junction differs from the germline gene, which may be a read error. This chain uses TRBV29-1 with TRBJ2-7, with a tentative D call TRBD1 (6 bases). This CDR3 region has 13 residues. In germline, CDR1 is SQVTM, CDR2 ANQGSEA. Here the CDR3 DNA reads TGCAGCGTCGCCAGGACAGAGTCCTACGAGCACTACTTC. Translation: CSVARTESYEHYF.

Only one count was recorded for this clonotype. Lacking the conserved final phenylalanine or tryptophan, this CDR3 likely reflects a read error. The rearrangement joins TRBV4-1 to TRBJ2-5, with 9 bases matching TRBD1. The length of the CDR3 is 18 residues. The J segment lost 5 bases and the V segment lost 3 bases, leaving 16 bases of the junction unmatched. CDR1 and CDR2 (germline): MGHRA, YSYEKL. The CDR3 DNA sequence: TGCGCCAGCAGCCACCAGATTAGGAGACAGGGGGGTAAGGAGACCCAGTACCTC. It is translated as CASSHQIRRQGGKETQYL.

As regards this clonotype: Being one base from a much bigger clone, this may be a read error. The chain has TRBV5-4 and TRBJ2-1; D gene uncertain. CDR1 is SGHNT and CDR2 is YYREEE in the germline V gene (reference sequence). The CDR3 has 15 residues. The CDR3 sequence is CTSSTGIGSYNEQFF. DNA of the CDR3: TGTACCAGCAGCACTGGCATCGGGTCGTACAATGAGCAGTTCTTC.

This clonotype was seen only once. At one boundary the junction diverges from the germline segment, which might be a read error. This sequence joins TRBV6-6 and TRBJ2-2, with D unclear. Looked up from germline, CDR1 is MNHNY and CDR2 is SVGAGI (reference sequence). The CDR3 is 13 residues long. Written as DNA, the CDR3 is TGTGCCAGCTGTTATGTCAGAGCCGGGGAGCTGTTTTTT. Translated, it gives CASCYVRAGELFF.

In its sample, this clonotype was seen many times. The V call is TRBV12-3 or TRBV12-4, the J call TRBJ2-7; D is ambiguous. V was trimmed by 6 bases and J by 6 bases, leaving 12 bases between them. The CDR3 is 12 amino acids. Here the CDR3 reads CASSKLGSEQYF. The CDR3 coding sequence is TGTGCCAGCAGCAAGCTAGGTTCCGAGCAGTACTTC.

The chain is built from TRBV11-2 and TRBJ2-7, with TRBD2 as a possible D gene (5 bases). There are 13 residues in the CDR3. Trimming left V 5 bases short and J 5 bases short, with 13 bases between. CDR1 SGHAT and CDR2 FQNNGV come from the germline V gene. CDR3 region: CASSTWESHEQYF. CDR3 DNA: TGTGCCAGCAGCACCTGGGAGTCCCACGAGCAGTACTTC.

This rearrangement joins TRBV11-2 to TRBJ2-2; D not certain. Trimming removed 4 bases at V and 6 bases at J, with 12 bases between. The CDR3 extends over 14 amino acids. Germline V gene sequence: CDR1 SGHAT, CDR2 FQNNGV. The CDR3 here is CASSCAAAAGELFF. CDR3 in DNA: TGTGCCAGCAGCTGCGCTGCTGCGGCCGGGGAGCTGTTTTTT.

This clonotype was detected once. This may stem from a read error, because a much larger clone lies one nucleotide away. The chain uses TRBV10-2 and TRBJ2-5; 7 nucleotides line up with TRBD1. CDR1 and CDR2 (germline): WSHSY, SAAADI. The CDR3 is 14 amino acids. V lost 4 bases and J lost 4; bases outside the gene matches: 6. The CDR3 is CASSVRGLRETQYF. DNA of the CDR3: TGCGCCAGCAGTGTGAGGGGGCTACGAGAGACCCAGTACTTC.

V usage is TRBV7-9 and J usage is TRBJ1-5, with 8 bases aligning to TRBD1. Germline lookup yields CDR1 SEHNR and CDR2 FQNEAQ (reference sequence). There are 15 residues in the CDR3. V was clipped by 5 bases and J by 4 bases; unmatched bases: 7. The CDR3 sequence: CASSQGQGNNQPQHF. Here the CDR3 DNA reads TGTGCCAGCAGCCAAGGACAGGGAAATAATCAGCCCCAGCATTTT.

About this clonotype itself: An end of the junction does not agree with germline; a read error may underlie this. This chain connects TRBV20-1 to TRBJ2-1; TRBD1 matches 7 bases. Germline V CDR1 and CDR2: DFQATT, SNEGSKA (reference sequence). This CDR3 region has 16 residues. The CDR3 loop is CSARDLKTGPYNEQIF. The CDR3 DNA sequence: TGCAGTGCTAGGGATCTCAAGACAGGGCCCTACAATGAGCAGATCTTC.

This chain connects TRBV20-1 to TRBJ1-2, with a possible D match to TRBD1 (6 bases). The CDR3 consists of 14 residues. Trimming shortened V by 5 bases and J by 0 bases, and 13 bases separated the two germline ends. Germline V gene data show CDR1 as DFQATT and CDR2 as SNEGSKA (reference sequence). CDR3 bases: TGCAGTGCTGGACGGGACACGGCTAACTATGGCTACACCTTC. Its translation is CSAGRDTANYGYTF.

This clonotype was seen more than once but under ten times. This could be a read error, since a much larger clone is one nucleotide away. The genes are TRBV29-1 and TRBJ2-3, with 7 positions matching TRBD2. The germline gives CDR1 SQVTM, CDR2 ANQGSEA. V was pared by 8 bases and J by 11 bases, with 10 bases of the junction left unmatched. The CDR3 spans 11 residues. CDR3 DNA sequence: TGCAGCCTGAGAACGGGAGGTGGGCAGTATTTT. As protein: CSLRTGGGQYF.